Given below is one T cell receptor (beta chain) in context. Antigen: not known. This sample was included in a study of cytomegalovirus exposure and HLA in healthy donors. Study outcomes and limitations: Evidence from a later analysis indicated that most CMV-associated TCR beta chains looked HLA-restricted.

The length of the CDR3 is 14 residues. CDR1 MNHEY and CDR2 SVGAGI come from the germline V gene. Trimming took off 5 bases at V and 4 bases at J, with 12 bases between the two ends. This PCR relied on a set of 60 Vbeta primers and 13 Jbeta primers. Some clones are missing from TCRdb's copy, which holds only in-frame ones; the method was immunoSEQ multiplex PCR. The sample has about 160,000 clones, roughly 80% seen once. The sequenced sample consisted of PBMCs. The gene calls are TRBV6-5 and TRBJ1-3; D unresolved. The receptor comes from a man aged 50 to 60 in good health and CMV-seropositive. CDR3 in DNA: TGTGCCAGCAGTCGAGGTGAGGCGGGAAACACCATATATTTT. Protein sequence: CASSRGEAGNTIYF.